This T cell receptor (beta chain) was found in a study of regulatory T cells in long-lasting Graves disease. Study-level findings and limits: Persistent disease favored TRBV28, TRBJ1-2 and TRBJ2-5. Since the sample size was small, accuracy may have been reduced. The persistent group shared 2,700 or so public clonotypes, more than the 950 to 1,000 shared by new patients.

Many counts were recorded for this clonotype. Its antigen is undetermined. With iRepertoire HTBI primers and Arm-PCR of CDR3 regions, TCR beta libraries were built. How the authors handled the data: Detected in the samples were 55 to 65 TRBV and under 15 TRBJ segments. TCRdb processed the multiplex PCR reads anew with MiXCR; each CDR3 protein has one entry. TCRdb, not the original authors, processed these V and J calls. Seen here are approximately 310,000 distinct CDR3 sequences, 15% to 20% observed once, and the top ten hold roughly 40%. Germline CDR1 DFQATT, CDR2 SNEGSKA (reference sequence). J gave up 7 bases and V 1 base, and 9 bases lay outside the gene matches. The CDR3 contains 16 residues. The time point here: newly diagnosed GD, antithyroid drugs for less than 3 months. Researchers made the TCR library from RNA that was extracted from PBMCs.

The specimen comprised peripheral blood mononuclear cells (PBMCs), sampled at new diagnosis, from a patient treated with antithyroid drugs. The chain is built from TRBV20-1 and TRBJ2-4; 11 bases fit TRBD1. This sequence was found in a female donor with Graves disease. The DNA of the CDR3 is TGCAGTGCTAGAGGACCGGGACAGGGGGATTTGAACATTCAGTACTTC. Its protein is CSARGPGQGDLNIQYF.